The 14 T cell receptor beta chains reported below all come from one sample, sequenced in a study of cytomegalovirus exposure and HLA in healthy donors (dated by TCRdb to about 2017). To prepare the library, the immunoSEQ multiplex PCR assay was applied. A mixture of 60 forward primers for TCR Vbeta segments and 13 reverse primers for TCR Jbeta segments was used in the multiplex PCR. TCRdb took this table from immuneACCESS and kept in-frame rearrangements with V and J called. Such tables lack part of the clones; where checked against another copy, unresolved V genes explain under half of the gap, and the rest is unexplained. Counted in this sample were some 160,000 clones; just over 75% of them appeared once. The ten largest clones add up to about 1.4% of the sample. The sequenced material came from PBMCs. The receptor source for this set is a man between 35 and 55 years old in good health and CMV-seronegative.

Only one count was recorded for this clone. The chain links TRBV28 to TRBJ2-5; maybe TRBD2 (5 bases). Trimming pared 3 bases from V and 7 bases from J, leaving 9 bases between. The CDR3 length is 12 residues. CDR1 is MDHEN and CDR2 is SYDVKM in the germline V gene. CDR3 nucleotide sequence: TGTGCCAGCAGTTTTGCTGCGGGGACCCAGTACTTC. Residues: CASSFAAGTQYF. Together with reference TRBV28 and TRBJ2-5, the CDR3 gives the full variable domain: DVKVTQSSRYLVKRTGEKVFLECVQDMDHENMFWYRQDPGLGLRLIYFSYDVKMKEKGDIPEGYSVSREKKERFSLILESASTNQTSMYLCASSFAAGTQYFGPGTRLLVL.

The V gene is TRBV29-1, the J gene TRBJ2-1, with D perhaps TRBD2 (5 bases). The CDR3 is 11 residues long. Germline V gene lookup returns CDR1 SQVTM and CDR2 ANQGSEA. V lost 7 bases and J 7 bases, leaving 11 bases between the germline ends. CDR3: CSADSVNEQFF. CDR3 bases: TGCAGCGCCGATAGCGTGAATGAGCAGTTCTTC.

V usage is TRBV30 and J usage is TRBJ1-1; maybe TRBD1 (5 bases). CDR1 and CDR2 (germline): GTSNPN, SVGIG (reference sequence). The CDR3 runs to 14 residues. Trimming took off 4 bases at V and 2 bases at J, with 14 bases between the two ends. CDR3 in amino acids: CAWTLGGGNTEAFF. The CDR3 DNA is TGTGCCTGGACCCTGGGGGGGGGTAACACTGAAGCTTTCTTT.

The V gene is TRBV7-8, the J gene TRBJ2-1; 8 bases fit TRBD2. The length of the CDR3 is 17 residues. Looked up from germline, CDR1 is SGHVS and CDR2 is FQNEAQ. The V gene end was trimmed by 4 bases and the J gene end by 4 bases; junction bases not matched to a gene: 12. In nucleotides, the CDR3 is TGTGCCAGCAGCTCCTCAACTTTAGCGGGACTGTACAATGAGCAGTTCTTC. This codes for CASSSSTLAGLYNEQFF.

This clone was found a few times. The chain joins TRBV19 to TRBJ1-2; D gene uncertain. The germline V and J ends were trimmed by 4 bases and 7 bases, with 7 bases remaining between them. The CDR3 has 11 residues. Germline V gene lookup returns CDR1 LNHDA and CDR2 SQIVND (reference sequence). Here the CDR3 DNA reads TGTGCCAGTAGTAACATTGGTGGCTACACCTTC. Translation: CASSNIGGYTF.

This chain joins TRBV5-1 and TRBJ2-7, with D unclear. This CDR3 is built from 14 residues. V lost 0 bases and J lost 3, with 10 bases in between. Germline CDR1 is SGHRS and CDR2 is YFSETQ. The CDR3 loop is CASSLVAAFYEQYF. The CDR3 DNA sequence: TGCGCCAGCAGCTTGGTGGCAGCGTTCTACGAGCAGTACTTC.

There are a few counts of this clone. The junction departs from the called germline gene at one end, perhaps through a read error. This chain links TRBV2 with TRBJ2-4, with a tentative D call TRBD1 (6 bases). The length of the CDR3 is 18 residues. Germline CDR1 SNHLY, CDR2 FYNNEI. The CDR3 sequence is CASSDPGQQIIAKNSQYF. CDR3 bases: TGTGCCAGCAGCGACCCGGGACAACAGATTATAGCCAAAAACAGTCAGTACTTC.

This clone was seen more than once but under ten times. The rearrangement links TRBV19 to TRBJ2-1, with TRBD2 as a possible D gene (6 bases). Per germline, CDR1 LNHDA and CDR2 SQIVND (reference sequence). The V and J ends lost 3 bases and 3 bases respectively, with 12 bases between them. CDR3 size: 15 residues. The CDR3 sequence is CASSMGRAGYNEQFF. CDR3 bases: TGTGCCAGTAGTATGGGCCGAGCGGGCTACAATGAGCAGTTCTTC.

This clone was seen only a few times. The chain has TRBV11-2 and TRBJ2-3; perhaps TRBD2 as D (6 bases). V was cut by 0 bases and J by 6 bases, with 16 bases left in between. Per the germline V gene, CDR1 is SGHAT and CDR2 is FQNNGV. The length of the CDR3 is 16 residues. The CDR3 sequence: CASSLDLGTPHDTQYF. The CDR3 nucleotides are TGTGCCAGCAGCTTAGATTTGGGGACTCCCCACGATACGCAGTATTTT.

The rearrangement links TRBV19 to TRBJ1-2, with unresolved D. Germline V gene lookup returns CDR1 LNHDA and CDR2 SQIVND (reference sequence). With 3 bases removed from V and 0 bases from J, the gap between germline ends came to 11 bases. The CDR3 extends over 15 amino acids. The DNA of the CDR3 is TGTGCCAGTAGTATCCGAGATGACACTAACTATGGCTACACCTTC. It codes for CASSIRDDTNYGYTF.

The chain has TRBV19 and TRBJ1-2; 9 bases are shared with TRBD1. V lost 7 bases, J lost 5 bases, and 5 bases stayed unmatched. This CDR3 has 13 amino acids. The V gene's germline CDR1 is LNHDA and CDR2 SQIVND (reference sequence). This chain's CDR3 is CASNPGQGYGYTF. In nucleotides, the CDR3 is TGTGCCAGTAATCCGGGACAGGGATATGGCTACACCTTC.

The genes are TRBV10-2 and TRBJ2-3, with TRBD2 matching over 9 bases. Germline CDR1 is WSHSY and CDR2 is SAAADI. CDR3 length equals 14 residues. Unmatched junction bases numbered 4, after V lost 6 bases and J lost 3 bases. The CDR3 region is CASSLTSGTDTQYF. The CDR3 DNA follows: TGCGCCAGCAGCCTGACTAGCGGTACAGATACGCAGTATTTT.

The chain carries TRBV9 and TRBJ1-1; weak D call: TRBD1 (5 bases). The CDR3 length is 15 residues. Trimming left V 0 bases short and J 1 base short, with 10 bases between. CDR1 is SGDLS, CDR2 YYNGEE, per germline. The DNA for the CDR3 is TGTGCCAGCAGCGTAGCTCCCAGGGCGAACACTGAAGCTTTCTTT. Its protein is CASSVAPRANTEAFF.

This clone has more than one count but fewer than ten. The chain combines TRBV10-3 with TRBJ2-1, with D hard to call. Trimming cost V 2 bases and J 0 bases, with 8 bases left between them. This CDR3 spans 15 amino acids. From germline, CDR1 is ENHRY and CDR2 SYGVKD. Here the CDR3 reads CAISEGNPSYNEQFF. As DNA, the CDR3 is TGTGCCATCAGTGAGGGCAACCCCTCCTACAATGAGCAGTTCTTC.